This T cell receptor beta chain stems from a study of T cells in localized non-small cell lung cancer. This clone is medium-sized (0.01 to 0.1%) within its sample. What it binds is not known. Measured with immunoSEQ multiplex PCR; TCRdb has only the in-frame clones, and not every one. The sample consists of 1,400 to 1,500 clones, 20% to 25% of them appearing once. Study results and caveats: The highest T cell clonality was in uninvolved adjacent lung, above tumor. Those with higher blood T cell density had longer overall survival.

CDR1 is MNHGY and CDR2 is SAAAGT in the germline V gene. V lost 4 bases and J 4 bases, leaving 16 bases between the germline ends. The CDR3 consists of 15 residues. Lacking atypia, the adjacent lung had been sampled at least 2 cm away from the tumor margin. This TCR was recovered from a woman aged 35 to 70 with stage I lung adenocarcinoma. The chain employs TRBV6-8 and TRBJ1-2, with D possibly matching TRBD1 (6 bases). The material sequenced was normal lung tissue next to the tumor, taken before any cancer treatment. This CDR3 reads CASSSDRTELYGYTF. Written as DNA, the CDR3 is TGTGCCAGCAGTTCCGACAGGACGGAGCTCTATGGCTACACCTTC.